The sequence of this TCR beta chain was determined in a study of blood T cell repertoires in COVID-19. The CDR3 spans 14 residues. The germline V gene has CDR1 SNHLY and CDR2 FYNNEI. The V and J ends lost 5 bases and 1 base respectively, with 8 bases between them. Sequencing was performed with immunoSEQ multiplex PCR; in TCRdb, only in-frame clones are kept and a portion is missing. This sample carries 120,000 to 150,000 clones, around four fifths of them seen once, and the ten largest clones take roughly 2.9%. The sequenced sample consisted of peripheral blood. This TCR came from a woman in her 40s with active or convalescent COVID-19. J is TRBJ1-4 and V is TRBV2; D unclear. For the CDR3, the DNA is TGTGCCAGCAGTCGTTGGCAAACTAATGAAAAACTGTTTTTT. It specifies CASSRWQTNEKLFF.